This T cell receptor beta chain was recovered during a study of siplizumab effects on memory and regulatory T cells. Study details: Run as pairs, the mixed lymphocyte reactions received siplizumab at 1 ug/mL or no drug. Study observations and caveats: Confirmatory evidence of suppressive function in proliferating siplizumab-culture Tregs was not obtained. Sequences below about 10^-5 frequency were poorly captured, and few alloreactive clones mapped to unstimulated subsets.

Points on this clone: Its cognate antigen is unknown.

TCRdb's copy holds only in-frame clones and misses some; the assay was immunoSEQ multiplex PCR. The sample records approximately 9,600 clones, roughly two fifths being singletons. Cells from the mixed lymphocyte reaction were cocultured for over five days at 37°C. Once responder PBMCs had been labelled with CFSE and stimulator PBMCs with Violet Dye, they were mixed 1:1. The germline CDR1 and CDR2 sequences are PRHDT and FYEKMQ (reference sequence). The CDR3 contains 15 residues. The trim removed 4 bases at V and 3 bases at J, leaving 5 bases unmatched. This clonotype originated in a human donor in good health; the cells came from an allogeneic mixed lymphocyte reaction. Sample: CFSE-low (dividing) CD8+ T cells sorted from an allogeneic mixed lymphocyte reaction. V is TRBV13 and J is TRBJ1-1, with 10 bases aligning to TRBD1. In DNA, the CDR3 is TGTGCCAGCAGCTCGACAGGGGGCGAGGACACTGAAGCTTTCTTT. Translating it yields CASSSTGGEDTEAFF.